This T cell receptor beta chain is drawn from a study of cytomegalovirus exposure and HLA in healthy donors. In the study overall: Earlier work reported approximately 100 million unique TCR beta sequences from roughly 180 million T cells.

The PCR had 60 Vbeta and 13 Jbeta primers. Data came from immunoSEQ multiplex PCR; TCRdb stores just in-frame clones and leaves some out. The sample has 180,000 or so clones; 76% are singletons. The CDR3 runs 17 residues. CDR1 is SGHDN and CDR2 is FVKESK in the germline V gene. The V end lost 3 bases, the J end lost 5 bases, and 22 bases lay between the germline ends. The sequencing sample was made of PBMCs. The genes are TRBV14 and TRBJ1-1; the D gene is possibly TRBD1 (5 bases). This TCR was sampled from a female donor in good health and CMV-seronegative. This CDR3 is CASSHLGQGLPDTEAFF. CDR3 nucleotides: TGTGCCAGCAGCCATTTGGGTCAGGGACTCCCCGATACTGAAGCTTTCTTT.